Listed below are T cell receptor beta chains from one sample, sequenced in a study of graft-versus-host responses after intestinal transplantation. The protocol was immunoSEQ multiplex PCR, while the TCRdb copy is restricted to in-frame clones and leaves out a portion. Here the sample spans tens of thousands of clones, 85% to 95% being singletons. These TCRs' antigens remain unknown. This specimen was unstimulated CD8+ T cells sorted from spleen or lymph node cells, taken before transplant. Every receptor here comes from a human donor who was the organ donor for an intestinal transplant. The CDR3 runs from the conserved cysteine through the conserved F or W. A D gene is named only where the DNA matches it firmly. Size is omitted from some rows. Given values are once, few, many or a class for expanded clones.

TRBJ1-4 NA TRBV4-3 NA TGCGCCAGCAGCGAAGGGGCAACTAATGAAAAACTGTTTTTT CASSEGATNEKLFF
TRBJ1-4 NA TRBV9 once TGTGCCAGCAGCCTATCAGGGACGGGTGGGGAAAAACTGTTTTTT CASSLSGTGGEKLFF
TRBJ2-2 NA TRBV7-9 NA TGTGCCAGCATAGATGGCACCGGGGAGCTGTTTTTT CASIDGTGELFF
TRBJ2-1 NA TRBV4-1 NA TGCGCCAGCAGCTTAACGGGGGGCGGTTACAATGAGCAGTTCTTC CASSLTGGGYNEQFF
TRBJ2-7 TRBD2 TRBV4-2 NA TGTGCCAGCAGCCAAGAGTCGAGTTTTTGGTCTAGCGGGGCCTACGAGCAGTACTTC CASSQESSFWSSGAYEQYF
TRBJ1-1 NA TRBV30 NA TGTGCCTGGAGTAAAGCGTTGAGGGGCACTGAAGCTTTCTTT CAWSKALRGTEAFF
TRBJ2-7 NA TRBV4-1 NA TGCGCCAGCAGCCAAGAAAGATCCTTGTCCTACGAGCAGTACTTC CASSQERSLSYEQYF
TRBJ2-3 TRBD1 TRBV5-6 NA TGTGCCAGCAGCTTGTCACCTCGGAGGGGGACAGGGGGTGGAGATACGCAGTATTTT CASSLSPRRGTGGGDTQYF
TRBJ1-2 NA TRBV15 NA TGTGCCACCAGCATACGGACGTCGTATGGCTACACCTTC CATSIRTSYGYTF
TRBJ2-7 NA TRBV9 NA TGTGCCAGCAGCCCGACATCCGGACGAATCTACGAGCAGTACTTC CASSPTSGRIYEQYF
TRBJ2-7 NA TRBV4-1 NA TGCGCCAGCAGCCAAGAGGGGGCCAGCTCCTACGAGCAGTACTTC CASSQEGASSYEQYF
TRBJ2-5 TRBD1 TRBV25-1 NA TGTGCCAGCAGTGTGGGACAGGGGGCGACGGAGACCCAGTACTTC CASSVGQGATETQYF
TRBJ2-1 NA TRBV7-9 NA TGTGCCAGCAGCTTAGAACGATGGGGCCCGATCTTC CASSLERWGPIF
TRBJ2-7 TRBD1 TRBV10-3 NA TGTGCCATAGGGACAGGGGGGTACGAGCAGTACTTC CAIGTGGYEQYF
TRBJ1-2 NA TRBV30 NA TGTGCCTGGAGTGTACGAAATACAAACTATGGCTACACCTTC CAWSVRNTNYGYTF
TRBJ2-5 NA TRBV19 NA TGTGCCAGCGGGGATCCGCGGGAAGAGACCCAGTACTTC CASGDPREETQYF
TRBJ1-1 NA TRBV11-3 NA TGTGCCAGCAGCTTAGTCAAGGGTCCCCCCACTGAAGCTTTCTTT CASSLVKGPPTEAFF
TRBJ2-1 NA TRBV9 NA TGTGCCAGCAGCGTGTGGACGGGAGTGGACGATGAGCAGTTCTTC CASSVWTGVDDEQFF
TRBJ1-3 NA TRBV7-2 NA TGTGCCAGCAGCTGGGTCTACGGTAAAGAGGGGCCCGCAAACACCATATATTTT CASSWVYGKEGPANTIYF
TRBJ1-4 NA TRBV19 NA TGTGCCAGTAGTATCTTCGGAACTAATGAAAAACTGTTTTTT CASSIFGTNEKLFF
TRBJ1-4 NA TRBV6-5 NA TGTGCCAGCAGTTTTAGCGCCAGTGAAAAACTGTTTTTT CASSFSASEKLFF
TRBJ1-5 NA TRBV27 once TGTGCCAGCAGTTTCGGGGGTAATCAGCCCCAGCATTTT CASSFGGNQPQHF